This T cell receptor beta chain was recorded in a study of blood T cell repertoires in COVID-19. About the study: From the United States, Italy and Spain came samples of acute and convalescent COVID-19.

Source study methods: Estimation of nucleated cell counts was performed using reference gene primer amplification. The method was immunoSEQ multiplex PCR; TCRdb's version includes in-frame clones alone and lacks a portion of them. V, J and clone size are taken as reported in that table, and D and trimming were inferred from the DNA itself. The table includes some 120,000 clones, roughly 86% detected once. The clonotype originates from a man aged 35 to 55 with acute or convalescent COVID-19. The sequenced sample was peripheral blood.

As DNA, the CDR3 is TGTGCCAGCAGACGGTTTCCCTCTGGGGCCAACGTCCTGACTTTC. This codes for CASRRFPSGANVLTF. V is TRBV9 and J is TRBJ2-6; D is undetermined. Germline V lookup: CDR1 SGDLS, CDR2 YYNGEE. Trimming cost V 5 bases and J 0 bases, with 9 bases left between them. There are 15 residues in the CDR3.